This T cell receptor beta chain was retrieved from a study of blood T cell repertoires in COVID-19 (TCRdb year 2020). As for the study more broadly: Collaborator samples came from the United States, Italy and Spain and covered acute and convalescent phases of COVID-19. The material from the prospective study consisted of cDNA or gDNA derived from T cells, B-cell-depleted T cells, or PBMCs. Subjects who had been exposed to COVID-19, were actively infected with it, or had recovered from it provided the deeply sampled blood TCRbeta repertoires that made up the dataset. The repertoires were made available in a free public database intended to serve as a resource for research on the immune response to SARS-CoV-2. The samples were drawn from two sources: the first 160 participants of the ongoing ImmuneRACE study, and over 1,000 subjects contributed by 6 global collaborators. A de-identified subject ID, COVID-19 status, age in years and sex were almost always included in the sample metadata. Where available, HLA class I and class II types were obtained from metadata supplied by the sample provider rather than from assay-based typing. Paper-wide results and their limitations: The quantity of clinical and demographic metadata differed by source and by participant and was supplied without curation.

This clone appeared a single time. This receptor's antigen is unknown. No base quality values were provided; no much bigger clone lies one nucleotide off. The germline V gene (reference sequence) gives CDR1 as MNHNY and CDR2 as SVGAGI. V ends up 0 bases short and J 7 bases short, with an unmatched junction base count of 2. The CDR3 starts with the cysteine, ends with the phenylalanine, and has 14 residues. Only the CDR3 DNA is retained, 42 bases long and in frame from the first base. TCRbeta CDR3 regions were amplified from genomic DNA by means of the immunoSEQ Assay, a bias-controlled multiplex PCR. Per the original workflow: Within the assay, amplification of reference gene primers was used to estimate how many nucleated cells each sample contained. To quantify the absolute abundance of each unique TCRbeta CDR3 rearrangement, sequence reads were collapsed and filtered. Productive Simpson clonality was computed per sample as the square root of Simpson's diversity index over productive rearrangements. The table comes from immuneACCESS by way of TCRdb, which keeps in-frame sequences with V and J called. Part of the clones is missing from these tables; in studies checked, under half for an unresolved V gene and the rest for unknown reasons. Clone size and the V and J calls come from that table; the DNA yielded D and trimming. The sample table records some 100,000 clones; 85% to 90% of these occur just once. Clones ranked in the top ten supply 1.1% of the sample.

Each collaborating institution followed its own protocols to collect whole blood in K2EDTA tubes. Collaborator samples were shipped for TCRbeta analysis as frozen whole blood, isolated PBMCs, or DNA extracted from either sample type. This TCR was recovered from a human donor in a cohort sampled during active COVID-19. The V and J genes are TRBV6-6 and TRBJ2-2; 7 bases in between match TRBD1. The sample taken for sequencing was peripheral blood. The nucleotides read TGTGCCAGCAGTTACTCGACAGGGCACGGGGAGCTGTTTTTT. Translation gives CASSYSTGHGELFF.